Below, one T cell receptor (beta chain) is given with its context. Its specificity is unknown. Produced via immunoSEQ multiplex PCR; TCRdb's table is partial and in-frame only. The table shows about 2.4 million clones, with approximately 94% occurring only once. The data originate from a study of shared clonotypes between healthy human individuals. General study results and limits: Sampling used blood alone; tissue repertoires probably differ. Larger estimated richness was generally seen in naive subsets than in memory subsets.

V was trimmed by 6 bases and J by 5 bases, leaving 17 bases between them. The germline gives CDR1 MNHNY, CDR2 SVGAGI (reference sequence). The CDR3 covers 15 residues. The sample taken for sequencing was naive CD4+ T cells sorted from blood. This sample's subset: CD45RA+ positively selected. This chain connects TRBV6-6 to TRBJ2-1; D may be TRBD1 (6 bases). The clonotype originates from a man aged 18 to 30 in good health. The CDR3 sequence is CASSQGQTKNNEQFF. The DNA of the CDR3 is TGTGCCAGCAGCCAAGGACAGACCAAAAACAATGAGCAGTTCTTC.